The rows below give T cell receptor beta chains drawn from one sample of a study of post-analysis software for immune sequencing data. One entry per CDR3 protein results from TCRdb running MiXCR on the PCR reads. This sample carries a few hundred thousand distinct CDR3 sequences, 36% of them seen once, and the ten largest clones take around 4.7%. Sequencing was carried out using blood. These receptors were obtained from a girl aged 10 to 17 with multiple sclerosis. The CDR3 runs from the conserved cysteine through the conserved F or W. A D gene is named only where the DNA matches it firmly. Only some rows state a clone size, as once, few, many or a class for expanded clones.

CDR3nt	CDR3aa	v_gene	d_gene	abundance	j_gene
TGTGCCAGCAGCCCGACAGGGGGCCCCACAGATACGCAGTATTTT	CASSPTGGPTDTQYF	TRBV11-2	TRBD1	once	TRBJ2-3
TGTGCCAGCAGTCCGGCGAGCGCAGATATGCAGTATTTT	CASSPASADMQYF	TRBV12-3/TRBV12-4	-	-	TRBJ2-3
TGTGCCAGCAGCCCAACAGACAGGGGAAGACGGGAGCTGTTTTTT	CASSPTDRGRRELFF	TRBV4-2	TRBD1	-	TRBJ2-2
TGTGCCAGCAGCTTAAGGGACAGCTACAGCACAGATACGCAGTATTTT	CASSLRDSYSTDTQYF	TRBV7-2	TRBD1	-	TRBJ2-3
TGTGCCAGCAGCTCCGCGGGACTCGAAGAGACCCAGTACTTC	CASSSAGLEETQYF	TRBV5-5	-	few	TRBJ2-5
TGCAGTGCCTCCCCACTACTTAGCACAGATACGCAGTATTTT	CSASPLLSTDTQYF	TRBV20-1	-	-	TRBJ2-3
TGTGCCAGCAGCCCCCGGGAGGGCGTCTTTGCAGATACGCAGTATTTT	CASSPREGVFADTQYF	TRBV7-9	TRBD2	few	TRBJ2-3
TGTGCCGGCAGACCCGGGACTAGCGGCTCCTACGAGCAGTACTTC	CAGRPGTSGSYEQYF	TRBV6-6	TRBD2	-	TRBJ2-7
TGCGCCAGCAGCTCCGGGGGGCCGAACACTGAAGCTTTCTTT	CASSSGGPNTEAFF	TRBV5-1	-	-	TRBJ1-1
TGTGCCAGCAGTTTCGGACTAGCGGGGGCCTCCTACGAGCAGTACTTC	CASSFGLAGASYEQYF	TRBV27	TRBD2	-	TRBJ2-7
TGTGCCAGCAACCCTAGCGGGAGTACCTACGAGCAGTACTTC	CASNPSGSTYEQYF	TRBV6-2/TRBV6-3	TRBD2	-	TRBJ2-7
TGTGCCAGCAGTGAAGCGACAGCGGGAGGGCCCGGGGAGCTGTTTTTT	CASSEATAGGPGELFF	TRBV6-1	TRBD2	-	TRBJ2-2
TGCGCCAGCAGCCCCCCCCGGCAGGGGGGCACTGAAGCTTTCTTT	CASSPPRQGGTEAFF	TRBV5-1	TRBD1	many	TRBJ1-1
TGTGCCATCGGCCTTGGGACTAGCGGGAGAACAAAAGATACGCAGTATTTT	CAIGLGTSGRTKDTQYF	TRBV10-3	TRBD2	few	TRBJ2-3
TGTGCCAGCAGTTTGGGGGCGAGCGGGGGTACGCAGTATTTT	CASSLGASGGTQYF	TRBV12-3/TRBV12-4	TRBD2	-	TRBJ2-3
TGCGCCAGCTCACTAGCAGGGGGCCACGGGGAGCTGTTTTTT	CASSLAGGHGELFF	TRBV5-1	TRBD1	-	TRBJ2-2
TGTGCCAGCAGCCAGGGCCTGGGGCCTAGCTCCTATAATTCACCCCTCTACTTC	CASSQGLGPSSYNSPLYF	TRBV4-2	-	-	TRBJ1-6
TGTGCCAGCAGCGAGTGGGGCAGGGGTAATGAGCAGTTCTTC	CASSEWGRGNEQFF	TRBV5-6	-	many	TRBJ2-1
TGTGCCAGCAGCCAAGTTTTGGCGGGACAGGGGCCGAACAATGAGCAGTTCTTC	CASSQVLAGQGPNNEQFF	TRBV4-2	TRBD1	-	TRBJ2-1
TGTGCCAGCAGCTATACAGGGGGCGGCTATGGCTACACCTTC	CASSYTGGGYGYTF	TRBV7-8	TRBD1	once	TRBJ1-2
TGTGCCAGCAGCCGGGACAGGGCTGGTTCCTACGAGCAGTACTTC	CASSRDRAGSYEQYF	TRBV27	TRBD1	many	TRBJ2-7
TGCGCCAGCAGCTTGGCTGAGGGGGGGATGAACACTGAAGCTTTCTTT	CASSLAEGGMNTEAFF	TRBV5-1	-	many	TRBJ1-1
TGCAGCGTTGAATCGCAATTCATATCGCAGTTCTTC	CSVESQFISQFF	TRBV29-1	-	many	TRBJ2-1
TGTGCCAGCAGCCAAGGGACAGGGAAGTACAATGAGCAGTTCTTC	CASSQGTGKYNEQFF	TRBV14	TRBD1	once	TRBJ2-1
TGCGCCAGCAGCTCTGACAGGGATACGCAGTATTTT	CASSSDRDTQYF	TRBV5-1	-	-	TRBJ2-3
TGCGCCAGCAGCACCGGGACAGAAGAGACCCAGTACTTC	CASSTGTEETQYF	TRBV5-1	TRBD1	-	TRBJ2-5
TGCGCCAGCAGCGGATCGACTAGCGGGATAGGCAATGAGCAGTTCTTC	CASSGSTSGIGNEQFF	TRBV5-1	TRBD2	many	TRBJ2-1
TGCGCCAACAGCTTTCCGGGACAGGAGACCCAGTACTTC	CANSFPGQETQYF	TRBV5-1	TRBD1	-	TRBJ2-5
TGTGCCAGCAGTTTCGTCCCGAGACTAGCGGGGGCGAACACCGGGGAGCTGTTTTTT	CASSFVPRLAGANTGELFF	TRBV27	TRBD2	-	TRBJ2-2
TGCAGTGCTAGAGTTCTTAGGCAGAACACCGGGGAGCTGTTTTTT	CSARVLRQNTGELFF	TRBV20-1	-	few	TRBJ2-2
TGTGCCAGCACCGAGGGAGTTGGCACAGATACGCAGTATTTT	CASTEGVGTDTQYF	TRBV12-3/TRBV12-4	-	few	TRBJ2-3
TGTGCCAGCAGCTTAGCGGGGGTGGCAGGGGCCAACGTCCTGACTTTC	CASSLAGVAGANVLTF	TRBV13	-	many	TRBJ2-6
TGCAGCGTTGAAGTCGAAGGCAGGGCAAACACAGATACGCAGTATTTT	CSVEVEGRANTDTQYF	TRBV29-1	-	-	TRBJ2-3
TGCGCCAGCAGCCTCCACCTCCTTAGCGGGAATGAGCAGTTCTTC	CASSLHLLSGNEQFF	TRBV4-3	TRBD2	-	TRBJ2-1
TGTGCCAGCAGGTATCAAGGATACGGCTACGAGCAGTACTTC	CASRYQGYGYEQYF	TRBV12-3/TRBV12-4	-	-	TRBJ2-7
TGTGCCAGCAGCGCGACAGAGAATTATGGCTACACCTTC	CASSATENYGYTF	TRBV9	-	many	TRBJ1-2
TGCAGCGCCCGGACAGGGATGAACACTGAAGCTTTCTTT	CSARTGMNTEAFF	TRBV29-1	TRBD1	few	TRBJ1-1
TGTGCCAGCAGTCCCCCCCCCGTCCCTAGGGAGCTGTTTTTT	CASSPPPVPRELFF	TRBV28	-	-	TRBJ2-2
TGTGCCAGCAGCTCGTTCGCGGGCCTCGAGACAGAGACCCAGTACTTC	CASSSFAGLETETQYF	TRBV7-8	-	many	TRBJ2-5
TGCAGTGCTAGGGACCAGGGTTGGTACGAGCAGTACTTC	CSARDQGWYEQYF	TRBV20-1	-	-	TRBJ2-7
TGTGCCATCAGTGCGGAACCGGGACTAGCGGGAGGTGAGCAGTTCTTC	CAISAEPGLAGGEQFF	TRBV10-3	TRBD2	-	TRBJ2-1
TGCAGCGTCCCTTGGGGGGGCATTCGGTACTTC	CSVPWGGIRYF	TRBV29-1	-	-	TRBJ2-4
TGCAGCGTACGCCGGACAGGAGGTGCGGAGACCCAGTACTTC	CSVRRTGGAETQYF	TRBV29-1	TRBD1	many	TRBJ2-5
TGCAGTGCCAGGGCTCCACTAGGAAACACCGGGGAGCTGTTTTTT	CSARAPLGNTGELFF	TRBV20-1	-	-	TRBJ2-2
TGCGCCAGCAGCTTGGATGGTCAGGGACGTCAGCCCCAGCATTTT	CASSLDGQGRQPQHF	TRBV5-1	-	-	TRBJ1-5
TGTGCCAGCAGTCCCCTCGGCCCCTATAATTCACCCCTCCACTTT	CASSPLGPYNSPLHF	TRBV12-3/TRBV12-4	-	many	TRBJ1-6
TGTGCCAGCAGCTTGGGGGGGACAGCAAATCAGCCCCAGCATTTT	CASSLGGTANQPQHF	TRBV5-5	TRBD1	-	TRBJ1-5
TGCAGTGCAACTGGACAGGACTCGGGGGAGCAGTACTTC	CSATGQDSGEQYF	TRBV20-1	TRBD1	many	TRBJ2-7
TGCAGTGCTAGAGGAGTTAGCGCGACCCAGTTCTTC	CSARGVSATQFF	TRBV20-1	-	many	TRBJ2-1